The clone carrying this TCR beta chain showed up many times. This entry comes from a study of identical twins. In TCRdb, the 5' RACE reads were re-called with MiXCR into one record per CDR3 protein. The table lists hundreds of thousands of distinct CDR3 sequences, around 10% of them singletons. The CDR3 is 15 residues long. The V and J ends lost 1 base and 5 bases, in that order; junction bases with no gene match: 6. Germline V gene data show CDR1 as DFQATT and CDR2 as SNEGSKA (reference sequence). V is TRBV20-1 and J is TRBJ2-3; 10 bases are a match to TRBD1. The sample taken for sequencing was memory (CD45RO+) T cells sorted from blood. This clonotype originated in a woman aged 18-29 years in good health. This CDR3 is CSARGTGGMGDTQYF. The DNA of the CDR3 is TGCAGTGCTAGAGGGACAGGGGGAATGGGAGATACGCAGTATTTT.